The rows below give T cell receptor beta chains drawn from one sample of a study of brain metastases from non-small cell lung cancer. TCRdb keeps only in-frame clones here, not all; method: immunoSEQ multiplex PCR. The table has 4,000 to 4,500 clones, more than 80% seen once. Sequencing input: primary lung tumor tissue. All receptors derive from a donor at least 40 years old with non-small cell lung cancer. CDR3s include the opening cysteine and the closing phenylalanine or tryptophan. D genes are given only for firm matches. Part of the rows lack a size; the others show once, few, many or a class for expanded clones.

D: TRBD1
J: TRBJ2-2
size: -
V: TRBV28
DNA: TGTGCCAGCAGTTTTCCAGGGGGCAACACCGGGGAGCTGTTTTTT
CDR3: CASSFPGGNTGELFF

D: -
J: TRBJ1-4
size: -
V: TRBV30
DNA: TGTGCCTGGGCGGCCCCGGGGAGAGGCACGGAAAAACTGTTTTTT
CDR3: CAWAAPGRGTEKLFF

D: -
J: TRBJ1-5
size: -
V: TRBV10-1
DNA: TGCGCCAGCAGTGAGTCTTCAAGGCCACCGTCGAATCAGCCCCAGCATTTT
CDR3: CASSESSRPPSNQPQHF

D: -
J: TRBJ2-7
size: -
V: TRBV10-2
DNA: TGCGCCAGCAGTGAAGGGGGGTACGAGCAGTACTTC
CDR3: CASSEGGYEQYF

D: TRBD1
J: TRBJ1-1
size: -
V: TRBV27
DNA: TGTGCCAGCAGGACAGGGGCGGGCACTGAAGCTTTCTTT
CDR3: CASRTGAGTEAFF

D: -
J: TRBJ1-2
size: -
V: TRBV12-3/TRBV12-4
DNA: TGTGCCAGCAGTTACCAGGAGGGCTATGGCTACACCTTC
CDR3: CASSYQEGYGYTF

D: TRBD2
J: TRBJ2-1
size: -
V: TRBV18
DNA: TGTGCCAGCTCACCCCGGACTAGCGGTGAGCAGTTCTTC
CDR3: CASSPRTSGEQFF

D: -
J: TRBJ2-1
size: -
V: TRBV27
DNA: TGTGCCACCAAGACGACTGCCGGCTACAATGAGCAGTTCTTC
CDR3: CATKTTAGYNEQFF

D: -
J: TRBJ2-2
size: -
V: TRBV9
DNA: TGTGCCAGCAGCGGGTCACAGATCAACACCGGGGAGCTGTTTTTT
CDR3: CASSGSQINTGELFF

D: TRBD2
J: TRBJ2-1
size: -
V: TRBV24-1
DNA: TGTGCCACCACCGGGACTAGCGGTAACAATGAGCAGTTCTTC
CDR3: CATTGTSGNNEQFF

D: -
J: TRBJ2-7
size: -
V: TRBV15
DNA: TGTGCCACCAGCAGAGATCGACTAGTTTACGAGCAGTACTTC
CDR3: CATSRDRLVYEQYF

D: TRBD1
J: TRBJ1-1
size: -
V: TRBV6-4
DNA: TGTGCCAGCAAAACCGGGACAGGGGGCACTGAAGCTTTTTTT
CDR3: CASKTGTGGTEAFF

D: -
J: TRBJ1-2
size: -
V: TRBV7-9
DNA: TGTGCCAGCAGCTATACAGATTCCTATGGCTACACCTTC
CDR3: CASSYTDSYGYTF

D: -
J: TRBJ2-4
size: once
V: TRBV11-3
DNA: TGTGCCAGCAGCTTAGATCGAGGGAGCATTCAGTACTTC
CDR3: CASSLDRGSIQYF

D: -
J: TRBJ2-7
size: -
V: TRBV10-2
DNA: TGCGCCAGCAGTGAGTCATCCAGCTCGGGCTACGAGCAGTACTTC
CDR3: CASSESSSSGYEQYF

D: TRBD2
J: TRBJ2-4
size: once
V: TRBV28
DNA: TGTGCCAGCGCCGAAGCGGGAGGTTCTGGGGAAAACATTCAGTACTTC
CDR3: CASAEAGGSGENIQYF

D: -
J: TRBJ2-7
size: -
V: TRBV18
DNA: TGTGCCAGCTCCCCAGTTCAGGCGATTGAGCAGTACTTC
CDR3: CASSPVQAIEQYF

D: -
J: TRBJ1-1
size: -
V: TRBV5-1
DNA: TGTGCCAGCAGCTTGGTCCTAGACGCTGAAGCTTTCTTT
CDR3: CASSLVLDAEAFF

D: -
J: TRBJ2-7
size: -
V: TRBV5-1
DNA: TGCGCCAGCAGCCTCGGACTATGGAAGGTCGAGCAGTACTTC
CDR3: CASSLGLWKVEQYF

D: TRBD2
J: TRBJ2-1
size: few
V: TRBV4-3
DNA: TGCGCCAGCAGCCCACCGGGTACGGGACTAGCGAACAATGAGCAGTTCTTC
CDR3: CASSPPGTGLANNEQFF

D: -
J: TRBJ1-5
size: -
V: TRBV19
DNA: TGTGCCAGTAGTACACAGGTTAGCAATCAGCCCCAGCATTTT
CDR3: CASSTQVSNQPQHF

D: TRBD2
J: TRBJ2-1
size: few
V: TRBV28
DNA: TGTGCCAGCAGTTTCGTGGCACTAGCGGGAGAGGAGCAGTTCTTC
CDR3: CASSFVALAGEEQFF

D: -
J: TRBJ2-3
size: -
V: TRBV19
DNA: TGTGCCAGTAGTATTGGTTCTGCCTGGCGAGGGGGGGATACGCAGTATTTT
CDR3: CASSIGSAWRGGDTQYF

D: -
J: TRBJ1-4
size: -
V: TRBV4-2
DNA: TGTGCCAGCAGCTACGCGACAGGATTTAATGAAAAACTGTTTTTT
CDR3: CASSYATGFNEKLFF

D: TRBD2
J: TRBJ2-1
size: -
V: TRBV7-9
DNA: TGTGCCAGCAGCTTGGGACTAGCGGATTCCTACAATGAGCAGTTCTTC
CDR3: CASSLGLADSYNEQFF

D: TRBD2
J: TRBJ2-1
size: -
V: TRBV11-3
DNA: TGTGCCAGCAGCTTAGGGACTAGCGGGAGCTGGAATGAGCAGTTCTTC
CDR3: CASSLGTSGSWNEQFF

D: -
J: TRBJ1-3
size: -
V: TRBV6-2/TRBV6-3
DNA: TGTGCCAGCAGTTACTCGACAGCCTCTGGAAACACCATATATTTT
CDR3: CASSYSTASGNTIYF

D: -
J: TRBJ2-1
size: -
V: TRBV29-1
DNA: TGCAGCGTTCAAGAAAATGAGCAGTTCTTC
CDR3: CSVQENEQFF

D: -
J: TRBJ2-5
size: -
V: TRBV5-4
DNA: TGTGCCAGCAGCTTGGGCGGAGGGGGAGGGACCCAGTACTTC
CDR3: CASSLGGGGGTQYF

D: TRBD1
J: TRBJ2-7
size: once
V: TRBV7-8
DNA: TGTGCCAGCACCCGACAGGGGGGATCCTACGAGCAGTACTTC
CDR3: CASTRQGGSYEQYF

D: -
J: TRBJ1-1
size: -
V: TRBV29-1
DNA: TGCAGCGGTGGGTATGGCCTGAACACTGAAGCTTTCTTT
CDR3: CSGGYGLNTEAFF

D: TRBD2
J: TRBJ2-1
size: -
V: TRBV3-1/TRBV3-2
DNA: TGTGCCAGCAGCCCGCTCCTAGCGGGAGCCTACAATGAGCAGTTCTTC
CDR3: CASSPLLAGAYNEQFF

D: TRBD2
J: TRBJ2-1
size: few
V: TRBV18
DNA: TGTGCCAGCTCACCCTCAGCGGGAGCTATGGATGAGCAGTTCTTC
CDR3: CASSPSAGAMDEQFF

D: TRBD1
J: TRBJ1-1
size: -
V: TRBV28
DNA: TGTGCCAGCAGTTCCTGGACAGGGATGAACACTGAAGCTTTCTTT
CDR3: CASSSWTGMNTEAFF

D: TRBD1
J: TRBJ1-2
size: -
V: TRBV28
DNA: TGTGCCAGCCGCCCCGGGACAGGGGGCCTAGGCTATGGCTACACCTTC
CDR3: CASRPGTGGLGYGYTF

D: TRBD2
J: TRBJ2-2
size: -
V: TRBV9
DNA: TGTGCCAGCAGCGTAGTGGGACGGGAGGGCCACACCGGGGAGCTGTTTTTT
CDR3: CASSVVGREGHTGELFF

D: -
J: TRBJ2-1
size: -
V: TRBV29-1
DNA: TGCAGCGTTTGGGAGAATGAGCAGTTCTTC
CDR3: CSVWENEQFF

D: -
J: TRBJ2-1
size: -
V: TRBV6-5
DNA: TGTGCCAGCAGTTACGAGGCGGGATATGAGCAGTTCTTC
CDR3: CASSYEAGYEQFF

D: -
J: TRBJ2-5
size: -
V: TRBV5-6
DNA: TGTGCCAGCACCCTTGGTGCGGACGAGAAGACCCAGTACTTC
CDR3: CASTLGADEKTQYF

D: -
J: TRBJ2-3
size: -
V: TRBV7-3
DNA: TGTGCCAGCAGCTTATCGCGAGGCACAGATACGCAGTATTTT
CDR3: CASSLSRGTDTQYF

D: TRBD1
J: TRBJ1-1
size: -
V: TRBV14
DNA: TGTGCCAGCAGCCATCTGGACAGGGGACTCAACACTGAAGCTTTCTTT
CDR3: CASSHLDRGLNTEAFF

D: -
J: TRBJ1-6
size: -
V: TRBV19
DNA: TGTGCCAGTAGTATACGGACCCCGGCGGGTAATTCACCCCTCCACTTT
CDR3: CASSIRTPAGNSPLHF